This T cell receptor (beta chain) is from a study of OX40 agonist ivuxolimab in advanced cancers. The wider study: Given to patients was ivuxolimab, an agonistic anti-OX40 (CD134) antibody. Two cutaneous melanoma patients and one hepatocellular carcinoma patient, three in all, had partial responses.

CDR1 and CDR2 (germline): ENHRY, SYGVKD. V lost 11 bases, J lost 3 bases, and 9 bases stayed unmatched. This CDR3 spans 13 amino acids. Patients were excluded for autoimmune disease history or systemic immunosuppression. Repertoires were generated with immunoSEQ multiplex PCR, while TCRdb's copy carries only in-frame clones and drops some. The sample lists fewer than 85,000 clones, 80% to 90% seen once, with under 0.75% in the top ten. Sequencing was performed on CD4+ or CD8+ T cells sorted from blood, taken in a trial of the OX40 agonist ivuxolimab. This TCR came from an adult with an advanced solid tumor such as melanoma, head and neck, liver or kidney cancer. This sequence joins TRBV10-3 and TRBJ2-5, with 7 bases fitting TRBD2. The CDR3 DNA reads TGTGCCTCGGAGCGGGGTCCAAAAGAGACCCAGTACTTC. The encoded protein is CASERGPKETQYF.